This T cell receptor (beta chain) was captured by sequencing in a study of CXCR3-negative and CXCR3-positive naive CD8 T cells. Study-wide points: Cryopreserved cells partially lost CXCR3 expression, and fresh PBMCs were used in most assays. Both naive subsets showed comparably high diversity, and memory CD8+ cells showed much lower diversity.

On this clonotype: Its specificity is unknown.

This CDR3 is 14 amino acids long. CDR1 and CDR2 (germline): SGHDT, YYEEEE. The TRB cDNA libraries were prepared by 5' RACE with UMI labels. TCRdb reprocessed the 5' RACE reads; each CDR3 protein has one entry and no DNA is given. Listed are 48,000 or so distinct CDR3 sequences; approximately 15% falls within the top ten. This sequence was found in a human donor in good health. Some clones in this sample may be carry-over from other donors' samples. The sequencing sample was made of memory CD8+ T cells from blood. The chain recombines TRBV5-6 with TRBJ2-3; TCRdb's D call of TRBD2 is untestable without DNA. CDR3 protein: CASSLVAGGHTQYF.